One TCR beta chain is described in this entry. Antigen unknown. This sample was taken from a study of shared clonotypes between healthy human individuals. Study at large: A few men and a couple of women, aged 18 to 49, were donors.

Study-wide findings and caveats: It was the non-shared clonotypes that had lower generation probabilities than clonotypes shared by all four donors.

Adult Caucasians living in Nashville, Tennessee made up all of the donors. Assay: immunoSEQ multiplex PCR; the TCRdb copy retains only in-frame clones and omits some. Among some 1,400,000 clones listed, around 95% were seen once. Looked up from germline, CDR1 is SGHNT and CDR2 is YYREEE (reference sequence). The CDR3 sequence is 14 residues long. Between the trimmed V and J ends, which lost 0 bases and 2 bases, there was a span of 8 bases. The clonotype comes from a young man in good health. This sequence joins TRBV5-4 and TRBJ2-5; D unclear. Specimen: naive CD4+ T cells sorted from blood. Subset described: CD45RA+ positively selected. CDR3 sequence: CASSLEARQETQYF. DNA of the CDR3: TGTGCCAGCAGCTTGGAAGCGCGGCAAGAGACCCAGTACTTC.